These T cell receptor beta chains were read from a single sample in a study of blood T cell repertoires in COVID-19. The assay was immunoSEQ multiplex PCR, and TCRdb's table has in-frame clones only and misses some. The sample holds some 450,000 clones, over 85% seen once. Sample: peripheral blood. Every receptor here comes from a man aged 18-30 years with COVID-19, enrolled during active disease. CDR3s include the opening cysteine and the closing phenylalanine or tryptophan. The D gene is left open where the match is weak. Clone size is stated in some rows and not others, as once, few, many or a class when expanded.

j_call,d_call,v_call,clone_size,cdr3_aa,cdr3_nt
TRBJ1-6,-,TRBV7-8,-,CASSPQGGNNSPLHF,TGTGCCAGCAGCCCCCAGGGAGGGAATAATTCACCCCTCCACTTT
TRBJ2-7,-,TRBV12-3/TRBV12-4,-,CASSLSGEQYF,TGTGCCAGCAGTCTCTCGGGAGAGCAGTACTTC
TRBJ1-6,-,TRBV13,-,CASTLAGSANSPLHF,TGTGCCAGCACCTTGGCGGGGTCAGCTAATTCACCCCTCCACTTT
TRBJ1-2,TRBD1,TRBV2,-,CASNRQGSPPLTF,TGTGCCAGCAATCGACAGGGGTCTCCACCCCTCACCTTC
TRBJ2-3,TRBD1,TRBV6-5,-,CASSFGQGSTDTQYF,TGTGCCAGCAGTTTCGGACAGGGGAGCACAGATACGCAGTATTTT
TRBJ2-5,-,TRBV19,-,CASRGGSGEETQYF,TGTGCCAGTAGAGGAGGGTCAGGCGAAGAGACCCAGTACTTC
TRBJ2-1,-,TRBV18,-,CASSPSLGGGEQFF,TGTGCCAGCTCACCTTCCCTAGGGGGGGGTGAGCAGTTCTTC
TRBJ1-2,-,TRBV24-1,once,CATSDQINYGYTF,TGTGCCACCAGTGATCAGATTAACTATGGCTACACCTTC
TRBJ1-2,-,TRBV2,once,CASSEGQGYGYTF,TGTGCCAGCAGTGAAGGTCAGGGATATGGCTACACCTTC
TRBJ1-1,-,TRBV11-2,-,CASSVRAGNTEAFF,TGTGCCAGCAGCGTACGAGCAGGGAACACTGAAGCTTTCTTT
TRBJ1-6,-,TRBV19,-,CASTDRDNSPLHF,TGTGCCAGTACGGACAGAGATAATTCACCCCTCCACTTT
TRBJ2-1,-,TRBV5-8,-,CASSSGLRSGEQFF,TGTGCCAGCAGCTCGGGACTGCGAAGCGGGGAGCAGTTCTTC
TRBJ2-5,-,TRBV7-6,-,CASSRENQETQYF,TGTGCCAGCAGCCGCGAGAACCAAGAGACCCAGTACTTC
TRBJ2-3,-,TRBV29-1,once,CSVRGLLNTDTQYF,TGCAGCGTCAGAGGACTCCTAAACACAGATACGCAGTATTTT
TRBJ2-1,-,TRBV7-3,-,CASSFSQGYEQFF,TGTGCCAGCAGCTTCTCCCAGGGGTATGAGCAGTTCTTC
TRBJ2-7,TRBD2,TRBV6-5,-,CASSGPGGPSYEQYF,TGTGCCAGCAGCGGACCGGGGGGGCCTTCCTACGAGCAGTACTTC
TRBJ2-3,TRBD1,TRBV4-1,-,CASSQWGPGDRGTDTQYF,TGCGCCAGCAGCCAATGGGGTCCGGGGGACAGGGGCACAGATACGCAGTATTTT
TRBJ2-2,TRBD2,TRBV11-3,-,CASSSRSGMSGELFF,TGTGCCAGCAGCTCGAGGAGCGGGATGTCCGGGGAGCTGTTTTTT
TRBJ2-1,TRBD2,TRBV2,-,CASSLRGLAGGSWFF,TGTGCCAGCAGCTTAAGGGGACTAGCGGGAGGATCATGGTTCTTC
TRBJ1-2,-,TRBV3-1/TRBV3-2,-,CASSQESSGAGYTF,TGTGCCAGCAGCCAAGAAAGCTCGGGAGCCGGCTACACCTTC
TRBJ1-2,-,TRBV5-1,few,CASSFAQAIYGYTF,TGCGCCAGCAGCTTCGCTCAGGCTATCTATGGCTACACCTTC
TRBJ2-2,-,TRBV15,once,CATSLGLVSGELFF,TGTGCCACCAGCCTAGGATTAGTATCCGGGGAGCTGTTTTTT
TRBJ2-3,-,TRBV29-1,-,CSVGSGEQYF,TGCAGCGTCGGCTCAGGGGAGCAGTATTTT
TRBJ2-3,TRBD1,TRBV7-3,-,CASSLTTRQGSSTDTQYF,TGTGCCAGCAGCTTAACTACTCGACAGGGGAGTAGCACAGATACGCAGTATTTT
TRBJ2-1,-,TRBV14,-,CASSRRGMSSYNEQFF,TGTGCCAGCAGCCGCCGCGGTATGAGCTCCTACAATGAGCAGTTCTTC
TRBJ1-6,TRBD1,TRBV3-1/TRBV3-2,-,CASSLTDRDSPLHF,TGTGCCAGCAGCTTAACGGACAGGGATTCACCCCTCCACTTT
TRBJ1-2,-,TRBV5-1,-,CASGSGSPDYGYTF,TGCGCCAGCGGCTCAGGGTCCCCCGATTATGGCTACACCTTC
TRBJ2-7,-,TRBV10-2,once,CASIAGASYEQYF,TGCGCCAGCATTGCGGGGGCCTCCTACGAGCAGTACTTC
TRBJ2-4,-,TRBV19,-,CASSELAKNIQYF,TGTGCCAGTAGTGAGCTAGCCAAAAACATTCAGTACTTC
TRBJ2-7,-,TRBV3-1/TRBV3-2,-,CASSQDPRQELYEQYF,TGTGCCAGCAGCCAAGATCCCCGACAGGAATTGTACGAGCAGTACTTC
TRBJ2-1,TRBD2,TRBV30,-,CAWSRGRGNEQFF,TGTGCCTGGAGCCGCGGGAGGGGGAATGAGCAGTTCTTC
TRBJ2-3,TRBD2,TRBV19,-,CASSLTSGSGGDTQYF,TGTGCCAGTAGTCTCACTTCCGGTAGCGGGGGGGATACGCAGTATTTT
TRBJ1-5,TRBD1,TRBV24-1,-,CATSLGTGGYQPQHF,TGTGCCACCAGTTTGGGGACAGGGGGCTATCAGCCCCAGCATTTT
TRBJ1-5,TRBD1,TRBV7-9,-,CASSPGTGYQPQHF,TGTGCCAGCAGCCCGGGGACAGGGTATCAGCCCCAGCATTTT
TRBJ2-1,TRBD2,TRBV7-2,-,CASSKGLAGGNEQFF,TGTGCCAGCAGCAAGGGACTAGCGGGAGGAAATGAGCAGTTCTTC
TRBJ2-7,-,TRBV2,-,CASSGREGPNEQYF,TGTGCCAGCAGTGGCAGGGAAGGTCCCAACGAGCAGTACTTC
TRBJ2-2,TRBD1,TRBV5-1,-,CASSPGQANTGELFF,TGCGCCAGCAGCCCGGGACAGGCTAACACCGGGGAGCTGTTTTTT
TRBJ2-1,TRBD2,TRBV27,-,CASRPSLAGGRIYYNEQFF,TGTGCCAGCAGGCCGTCTTTAGCGGGGGGTAGGATTTATTACAATGAGCAGTTCTTC
TRBJ1-1,TRBD1,TRBV29-1,-,CSAAQGMNTEAFF,TGCAGCGCCGCACAGGGGATGAACACTGAAGCTTTCTTT
TRBJ1-2,TRBD1,TRBV12-3/TRBV12-4,few,CASSGQGNYGYTF,TGTGCCAGCAGCGGACAGGGTAACTATGGCTACACCTTC
TRBJ1-1,TRBD1,TRBV4-1,-,CASSQVDRMNTEAFF,TGCGCCAGCAGCCAAGTGGACAGGATGAACACTGAAGCTTTCTTT
TRBJ1-2,TRBD1,TRBV6-5,-,CASSSQGAGGYGYTF,TGTGCCAGCAGTTCCCAGGGGGCCGGGGGCTATGGCTACACCTTC
TRBJ2-5,-,TRBV3-1/TRBV3-2,-,CASSSRGALGETQYF,TGTGCCAGCAGCAGCCGGGGGGCCCTTGGAGAGACCCAGTACTTC
TRBJ2-1,TRBD2,TRBV6-1,-,CASSEIQVGRDEQFF,TGTGCCAGCAGTGAAATTCAGGTGGGGAGGGATGAGCAGTTCTTC
TRBJ2-3,TRBD2,TRBV3-1/TRBV3-2,-,CASSQDLAGGDTQYF,TGTGCCAGCAGCCAAGATCTAGCGGGGGGAGATACGCAGTATTTT
TRBJ1-1,-,TRBV12-3/TRBV12-4,-,CASSLGGEAFF,TGTGCCAGCAGTTTGGGAGGCGAAGCTTTCTTT
TRBJ2-2,TRBD2,TRBV9,-,CASSGSGGGTGELFF,TGTGCCAGCAGCGGGAGCGGGGGGGGCACCGGGGAGCTGTTTTTT
TRBJ2-6,-,TRBV10-2,-,CASGPRQSGANVLTF,TGCGCCAGCGGCCCCCGCCAATCTGGGGCCAACGTCCTGACTTTC
TRBJ2-2,TRBD2,TRBV5-4,-,CASSPTHSGGGYTGELFF,TGTGCCAGCAGCCCGACCCACAGCGGGGGGGGGTACACCGGGGAGCTGTTTTTT
TRBJ2-7,-,TRBV18,once,CASSPSGGAPSGYF,TGTGCCAGCTCACCAAGTGGAGGGGCTCCATCGGGGTACTTC
TRBJ2-3,-,TRBV19,-,CASRRDFRTDTQYF,TGTGCCAGTAGAAGGGACTTTAGGACAGATACGCAGTATTTT
TRBJ1-3,-,TRBV6-5,-,CASRQLDSGNTIYF,TGTGCCAGCAGACAGTTGGACTCTGGAAACACCATATATTTT
TRBJ1-5,-,TRBV6-1,-,CASSEGSPRDQPQHF,TGTGCCAGCAGTGAAGGTTCGCCCAGGGATCAGCCCCAGCATTTT
TRBJ2-2,-,TRBV5-5,-,CASSLGVSNTGELFF,TGTGCCAGCAGCTTGGGAGTTTCGAACACCGGGGAGCTGTTTTTT
TRBJ2-7,TRBD2,TRBV7-3,few,CASSPSSGSYEQYF,TGTGCCAGCAGCCCATCTAGCGGGAGCTACGAGCAGTACTTC
TRBJ1-1,TRBD1,TRBV4-1,-,CASSQPTGREAEAFF,TGCGCCAGCAGCCAACCGACAGGGCGGGAAGCTGAAGCTTTCTTT
TRBJ2-1,TRBD2,TRBV6-5,-,CASSRTSGGRNEQFF,TGTGCCAGCAGTCGGACTAGCGGGGGGAGGAATGAGCAGTTCTTC
TRBJ2-1,TRBD2,TRBV5-4,-,CASSSRLAGGPFTYNEQFF,TGTGCCAGCAGCTCCCGACTAGCGGGGGGCCCGTTCACCTACAATGAGCAGTTCTTC
TRBJ2-3,-,TRBV7-3,-,CASSLNIGTDTQYF,TGTGCCAGCAGCTTAAATATCGGGACAGATACGCAGTATTTT
TRBJ2-5,-,TRBV6-6,few,CASRGQQEETQYF,TGTGCCAGCAGAGGACAGCAGGAAGAGACCCAGTACTTC